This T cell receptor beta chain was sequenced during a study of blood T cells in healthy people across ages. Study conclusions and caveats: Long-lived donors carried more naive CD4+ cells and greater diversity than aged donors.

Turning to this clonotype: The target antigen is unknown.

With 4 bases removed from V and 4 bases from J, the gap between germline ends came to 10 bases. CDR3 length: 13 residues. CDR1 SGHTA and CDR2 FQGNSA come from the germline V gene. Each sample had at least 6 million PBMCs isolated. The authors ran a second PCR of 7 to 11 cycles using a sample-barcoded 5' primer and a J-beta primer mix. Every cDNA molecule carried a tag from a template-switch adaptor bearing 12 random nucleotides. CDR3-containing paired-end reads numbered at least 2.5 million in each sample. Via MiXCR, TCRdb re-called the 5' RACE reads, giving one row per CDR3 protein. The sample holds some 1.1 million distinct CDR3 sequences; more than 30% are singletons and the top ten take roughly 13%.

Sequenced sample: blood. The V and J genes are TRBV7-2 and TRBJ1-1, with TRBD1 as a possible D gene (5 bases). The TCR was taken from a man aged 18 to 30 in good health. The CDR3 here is CASSWGWGTEAFF. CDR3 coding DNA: TGTGCCAGCAGCTGGGGCTGGGGCACTGAAGCTTTCTTT.